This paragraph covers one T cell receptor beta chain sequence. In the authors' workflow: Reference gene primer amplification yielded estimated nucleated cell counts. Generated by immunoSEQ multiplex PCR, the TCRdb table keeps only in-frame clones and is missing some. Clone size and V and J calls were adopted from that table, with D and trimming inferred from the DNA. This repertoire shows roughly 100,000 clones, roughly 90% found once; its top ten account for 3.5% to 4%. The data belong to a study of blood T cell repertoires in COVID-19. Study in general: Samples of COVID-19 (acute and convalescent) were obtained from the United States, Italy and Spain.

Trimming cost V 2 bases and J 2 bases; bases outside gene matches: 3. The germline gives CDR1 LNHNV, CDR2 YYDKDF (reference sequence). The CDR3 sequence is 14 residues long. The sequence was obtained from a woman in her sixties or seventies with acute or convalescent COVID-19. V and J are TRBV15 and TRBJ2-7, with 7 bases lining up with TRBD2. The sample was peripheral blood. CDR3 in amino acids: CATSRSGTAYEQYF. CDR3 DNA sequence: TGTGCCACCAGCAGAAGCGGGACCGCCTACGAGCAGTACTTC.